This entry features one T cell receptor beta chain sequence. Its antigen remains unidentified. V was shortened by 7 bases and J by 0 bases, with 19 bases between the two germline ends. The CDR3 covers 17 residues. Germline V gives CDR1 MGHDK, CDR2 SYGVNS. The sample comes from a study of shared clonotypes between healthy human individuals. The protocol was immunoSEQ multiplex PCR, while the TCRdb copy is restricted to in-frame clones and leaves out a portion. The sample lists over a million clones, roughly 96% occurring once. Whole-study results and caveats: Investigators collected only blood, and repertoires in tissues likely differ.

The material sequenced was naive CD4+ T cells sorted from blood. Documented subset: CD45RA+ positively selected. The chain links TRBV25-1 to TRBJ2-1; no clear D gene. This TCR was recovered from a man under 40 in good health. The CDR3 spells CASTPASGLGSYNEQFF. The DNA for the CDR3 is TGTGCCAGCACCCCCGCCTCTGGCTTAGGCTCCTACAATGAGCAGTTCTTC.